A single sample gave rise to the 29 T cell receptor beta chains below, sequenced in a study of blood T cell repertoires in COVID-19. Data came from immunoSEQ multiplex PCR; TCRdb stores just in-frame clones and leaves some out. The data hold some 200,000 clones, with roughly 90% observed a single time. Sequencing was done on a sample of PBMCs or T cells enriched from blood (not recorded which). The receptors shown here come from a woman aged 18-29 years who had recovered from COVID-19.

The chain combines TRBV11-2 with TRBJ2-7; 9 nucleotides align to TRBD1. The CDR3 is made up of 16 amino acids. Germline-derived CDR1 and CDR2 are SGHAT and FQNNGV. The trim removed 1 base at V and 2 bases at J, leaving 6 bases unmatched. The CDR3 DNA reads TGTGCCAGCAGCTTAGGAAGACAGGGGGATGCCTACGAGCAGTACTTC. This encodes CASSLGRQGDAYEQYF. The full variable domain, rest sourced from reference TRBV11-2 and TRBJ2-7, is EAGVAQSPRYKIIEKRQSVAFWCNPISGHATLYWYQQILGQGPKLLIQFQNNGVVDDSQLPKDRFSAERLKGVDSTLKIQPAKLEDSAVYLCASSLGRQGDAYEQYFGPGTRLTVT.

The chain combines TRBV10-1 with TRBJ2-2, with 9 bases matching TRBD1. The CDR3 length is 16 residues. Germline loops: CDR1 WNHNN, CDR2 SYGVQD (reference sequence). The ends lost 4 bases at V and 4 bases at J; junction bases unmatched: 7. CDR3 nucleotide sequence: TGCGCCAGCAGTGGGACAGGGGTGCGGTCCACCGGGGAGCTGTTTTTT. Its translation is CASSGTGVRSTGELFF.

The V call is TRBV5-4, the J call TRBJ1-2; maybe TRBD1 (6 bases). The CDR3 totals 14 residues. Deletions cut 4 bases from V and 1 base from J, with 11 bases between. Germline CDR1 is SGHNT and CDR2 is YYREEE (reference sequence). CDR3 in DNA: TGTGCCAGCAGCCGCACACAGGGTAACTATGGCTACACCTTC. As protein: CASSRTQGNYGYTF.

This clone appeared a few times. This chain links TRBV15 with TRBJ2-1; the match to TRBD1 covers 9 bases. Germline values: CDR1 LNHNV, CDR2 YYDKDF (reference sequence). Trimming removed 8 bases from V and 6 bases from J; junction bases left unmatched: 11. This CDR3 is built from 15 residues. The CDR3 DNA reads TGTGCCACCTCAAACGGCGGGACAGGGAGCAATGAGCAGTTCTTC. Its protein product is CATSNGGTGSNEQFF.

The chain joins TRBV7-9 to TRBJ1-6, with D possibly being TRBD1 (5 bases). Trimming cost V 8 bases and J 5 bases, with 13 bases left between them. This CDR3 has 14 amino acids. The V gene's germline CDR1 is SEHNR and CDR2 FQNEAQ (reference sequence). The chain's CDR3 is CASGRDRDNSPLHF. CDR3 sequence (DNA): TGTGCCAGCGGAAGAGACAGAGATAATTCACCCCTCCACTTT. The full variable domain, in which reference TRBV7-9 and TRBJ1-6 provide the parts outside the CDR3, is DTGVSQNPRHKITKRGQNVTFRCDPISEHNRLYWYRQTLGQGPEFLTYFQNEAQLEKSRLLSDRFSAERPKGSFSTLEIQRTEQGDSAMYLCASGRDRDNSPLHFGNGTRLTVT.

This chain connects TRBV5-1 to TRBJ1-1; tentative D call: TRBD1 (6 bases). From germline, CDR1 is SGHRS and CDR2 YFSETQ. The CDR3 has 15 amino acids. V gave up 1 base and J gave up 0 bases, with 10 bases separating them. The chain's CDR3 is CASSLSGTLNTEAFF. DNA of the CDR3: TGCGCCAGCAGCTTGTCCGGGACATTGAACACTGAAGCTTTCTTT.

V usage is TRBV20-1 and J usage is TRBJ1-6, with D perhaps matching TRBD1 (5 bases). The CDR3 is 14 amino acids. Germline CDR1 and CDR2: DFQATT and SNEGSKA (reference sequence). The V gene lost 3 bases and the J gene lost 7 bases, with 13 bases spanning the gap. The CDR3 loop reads CSASRQGGNSPLHF. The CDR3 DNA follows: TGCAGTGCTAGTCGGCAGGGTGGGAATTCACCCCTCCACTTT.

The CDR3 reads CASSSGMGETQYF. The CDR3 region has the DNA TGTGCCAGCAGCTCCGGGATGGGGGAGACCCAGTACTTC. This rearrangement joins TRBV9 to TRBJ2-5; D is perhaps TRBD2 (5 bases). V gave up 4 bases and J gave up 5 bases, with 12 bases separating them. Germline CDR1 and CDR2: SGDLS and YYNGEE. The CDR3 totals 13 residues.

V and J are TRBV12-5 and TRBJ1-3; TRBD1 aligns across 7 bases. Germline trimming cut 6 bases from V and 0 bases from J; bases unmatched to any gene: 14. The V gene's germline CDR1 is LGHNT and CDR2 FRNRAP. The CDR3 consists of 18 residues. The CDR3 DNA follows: TGTGCTAGTGGACTCGACAGGGACCCCAAGAGCTCTGGAAACACCATATATTTT. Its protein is CASGLDRDPKSSGNTIYF.

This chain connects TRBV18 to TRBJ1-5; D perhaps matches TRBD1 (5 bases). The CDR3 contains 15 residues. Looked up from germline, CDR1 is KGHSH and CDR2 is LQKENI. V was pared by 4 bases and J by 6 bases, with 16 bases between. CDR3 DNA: TGTGCCAGCTCACGGGGGGTTGAGGCTGGTCAGCCCCAGCATTTT. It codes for CASSRGVEAGQPQHF. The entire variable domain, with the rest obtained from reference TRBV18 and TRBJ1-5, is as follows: NAGVMQNPRHLVRRRGQEARLRCSPMKGHSHVYWYRQLPEEGLKFMVYLQKENIIDESGMPKERFSAEFPKEGPSILRIQQVVRGDSAAYFCASSRGVEAGQPQHFGDGTRLSIL.

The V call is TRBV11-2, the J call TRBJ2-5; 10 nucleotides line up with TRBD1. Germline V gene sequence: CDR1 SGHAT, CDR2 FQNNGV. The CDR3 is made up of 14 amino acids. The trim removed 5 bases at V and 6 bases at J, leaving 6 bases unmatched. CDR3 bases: TGTGCCAGCAGCCGGGGGACAGGGGCCCAGACCCAGTACTTC. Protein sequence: CASSRGTGAQTQYF.

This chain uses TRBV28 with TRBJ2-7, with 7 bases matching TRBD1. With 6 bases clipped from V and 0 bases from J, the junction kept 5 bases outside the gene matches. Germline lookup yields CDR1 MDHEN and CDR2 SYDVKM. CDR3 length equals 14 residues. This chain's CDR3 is CASSQRQGSYEQYF. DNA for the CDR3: TGTGCCAGCAGCCAGAGACAGGGCTCCTACGAGCAGTACTTC.

CDR3 protein: CASSLLGGEDGYTF. Here the CDR3 DNA reads TGTGCCAGCAGCTTACTAGGGGGTGAGGATGGCTACACCTTC. V gene TRBV7-9 combines with J gene TRBJ1-2, with D possibly being TRBD1 (6 bases). The CDR3 length is 14 residues. Per the germline V gene, CDR1 is SEHNR and CDR2 is FQNEAQ (reference sequence). V dropped 2 bases and J dropped 6 bases, with 13 bases sitting between them. The variable domain in full, with the rest retrieved from reference TRBV7-9 and TRBJ1-2, is DTGVSQNPRHKITKRGQNVTFRCDPISEHNRLYWYRQTLGQGPEFLTYFQNEAQLEKSRLLSDRFSAERPKGSFSTLEIQRTEQGDSAMYLCASSLLGGEDGYTFGSGTRLTVV.

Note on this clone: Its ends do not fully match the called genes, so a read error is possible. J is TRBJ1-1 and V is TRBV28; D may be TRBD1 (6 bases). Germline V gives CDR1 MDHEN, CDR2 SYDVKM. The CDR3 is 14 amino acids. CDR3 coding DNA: TGTGCCAGCAGTGGGGGGGGGCGCGTTGCTTGGAGGGACTTT. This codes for CASSGGGRVAWRDF.

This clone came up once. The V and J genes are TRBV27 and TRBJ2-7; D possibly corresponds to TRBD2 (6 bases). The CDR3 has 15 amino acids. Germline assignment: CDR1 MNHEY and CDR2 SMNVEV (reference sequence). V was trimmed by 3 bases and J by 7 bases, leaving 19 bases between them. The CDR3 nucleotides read TGTGCCAGCAGTTTTATGAGGGACTCCATCGGGGAGCAGTACTTC. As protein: CASSFMRDSIGEQYF.

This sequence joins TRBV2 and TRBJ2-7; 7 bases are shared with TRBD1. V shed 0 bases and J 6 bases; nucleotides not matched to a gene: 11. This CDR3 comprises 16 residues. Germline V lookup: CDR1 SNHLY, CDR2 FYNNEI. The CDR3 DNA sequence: TGTGCCAGCAGTGAAGCGCAACGGACAGGCGGCACCGAGCAGTACTTC. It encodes CASSEAQRTGGTEQYF.

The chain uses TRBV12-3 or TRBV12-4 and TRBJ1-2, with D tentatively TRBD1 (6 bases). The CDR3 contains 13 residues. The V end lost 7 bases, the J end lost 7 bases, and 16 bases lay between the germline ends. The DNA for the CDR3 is TGTGCCAGCACCGGGACATCCGCCGGTGGCTACACCTTC. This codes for CASTGTSAGGYTF.

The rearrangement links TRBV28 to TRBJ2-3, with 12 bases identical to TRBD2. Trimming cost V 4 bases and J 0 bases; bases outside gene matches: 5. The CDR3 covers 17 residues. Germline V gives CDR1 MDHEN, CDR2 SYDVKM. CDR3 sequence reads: CASSSSGLAGSTDTQYF. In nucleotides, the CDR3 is TGTGCCAGCAGTTCATCCGGACTAGCGGGAAGCACAGATACGCAGTATTTT.

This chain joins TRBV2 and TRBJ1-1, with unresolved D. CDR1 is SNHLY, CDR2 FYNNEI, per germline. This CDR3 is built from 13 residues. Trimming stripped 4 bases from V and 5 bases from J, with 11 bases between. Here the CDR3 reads CASSGWPGTEAFF. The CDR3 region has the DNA TGTGCCAGCAGTGGGTGGCCAGGTACTGAAGCTTTCTTT.

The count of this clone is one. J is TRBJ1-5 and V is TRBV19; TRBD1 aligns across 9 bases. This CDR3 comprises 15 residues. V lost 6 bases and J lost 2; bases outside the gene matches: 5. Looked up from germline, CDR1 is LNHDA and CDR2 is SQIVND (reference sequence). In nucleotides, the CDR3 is TGTGCCAGTAGGGACCGGGACAGGGGCAATCAGCCCCAGCATTTT. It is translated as CASRDRDRGNQPQHF.

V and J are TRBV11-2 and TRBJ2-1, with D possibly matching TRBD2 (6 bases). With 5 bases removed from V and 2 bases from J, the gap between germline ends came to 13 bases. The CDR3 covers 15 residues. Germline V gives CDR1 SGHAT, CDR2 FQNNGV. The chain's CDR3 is CASSGGKVAYNEQFF. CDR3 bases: TGTGCCAGCAGCGGGGGGAAGGTTGCCTACAATGAGCAGTTCTTC.

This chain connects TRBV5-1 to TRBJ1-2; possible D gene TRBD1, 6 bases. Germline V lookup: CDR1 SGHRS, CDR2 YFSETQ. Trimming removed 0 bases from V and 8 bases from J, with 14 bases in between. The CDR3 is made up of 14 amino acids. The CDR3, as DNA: TGCGCCAGCAGCTTGGATTCAGGGGCAGGGGGCTACACCTTC. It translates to CASSLDSGAGGYTF.

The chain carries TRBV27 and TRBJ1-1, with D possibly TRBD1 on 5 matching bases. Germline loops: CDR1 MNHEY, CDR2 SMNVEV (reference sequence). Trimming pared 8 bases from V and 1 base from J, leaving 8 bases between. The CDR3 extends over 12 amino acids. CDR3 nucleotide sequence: TGTGCCAGCCGAACAGGGAACACTGAAGCTTTCTTT. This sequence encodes CASRTGNTEAFF.

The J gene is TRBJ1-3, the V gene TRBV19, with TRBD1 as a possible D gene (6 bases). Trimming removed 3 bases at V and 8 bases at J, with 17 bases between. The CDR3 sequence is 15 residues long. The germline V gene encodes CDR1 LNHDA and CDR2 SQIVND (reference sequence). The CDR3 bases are TGTGCCAGTAGTATTTCAGGGGCGCGTTTAGACACCATATATTTT. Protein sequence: CASSISGARLDTIYF.

The CDR3 DNA sequence: TGTGCCAGCAGCCAATATCGGGACAGGTTAAACTATGGCTACACCTTC. Translated, it gives CASSQYRDRLNYGYTF. The chain carries TRBV14 and TRBJ1-2; 8 bases are shared with TRBD1. Trimming at V came to 2 bases and at J to 2 bases, leaving 7 bases not matched to a gene. The CDR3 contains 16 residues. Germline lookup yields CDR1 SGHDN and CDR2 FVKESK.

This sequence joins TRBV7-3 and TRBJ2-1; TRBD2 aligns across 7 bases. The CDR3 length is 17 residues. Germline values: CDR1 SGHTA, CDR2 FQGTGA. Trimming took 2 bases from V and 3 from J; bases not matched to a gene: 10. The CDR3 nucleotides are TGTGCCAGCAGCTTATCGTCTGCGCGGGGGTACTACAATGAGCAGTTCTTC. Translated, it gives CASSLSSARGYYNEQFF.

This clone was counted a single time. CDR3 DNA: TGTGCCACCAGCAGAGTGCGACTAGCGGGGGTTGCAGATACGCAGTATTTT. As protein: CATSRVRLAGVADTQYF. The rearrangement links TRBV15 to TRBJ2-3, with 12 bases that match TRBD2. This CDR3 has 17 amino acids. V dropped 1 base and J dropped 4; count of bases not matched to a gene: 6. Germline V gives CDR1 LNHNV, CDR2 YYDKDF (reference sequence).

The CDR3 coding sequence is TGTGCCAGCAGCACCGACAGTGTGATCGCTTTCTTT. It encodes CASSTDSVIAFF. The genes are TRBV11-2 and TRBJ1-1, with D possibly matching TRBD1 (5 bases). This CDR3 is built from 12 residues. Germline V gene sequence: CDR1 SGHAT, CDR2 FQNNGV. V lost 5 bases and J 11 bases, leaving 15 bases between the germline ends. The full variable domain, its missing parts supplied by reference TRBV11-2 and TRBJ1-1, is EAGVAQSPRYKIIEKRQSVAFWCNPISGHATLYWYQQILGQGPKLLIQFQNNGVVDDSQLPKDRFSAERLKGVDSTLKIQPAKLEDSAVYLCASSTDSVIAFFGQGTRLTVV.

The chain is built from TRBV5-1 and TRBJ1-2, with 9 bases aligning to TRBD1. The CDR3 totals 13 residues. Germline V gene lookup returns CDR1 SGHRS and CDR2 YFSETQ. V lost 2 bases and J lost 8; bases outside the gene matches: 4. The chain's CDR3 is CASSLQGAEGYTF. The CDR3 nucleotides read TGCGCCAGCAGCTTACAGGGGGCGGAGGGCTACACCTTC.